Listed below are T cell receptor beta chains from one sample, sequenced in a study of untreated major depressive disorder. Produced via immunoSEQ multiplex PCR; TCRdb's table is partial and in-frame only. The table lists some 20,000 clones, around 87% of them singletons, with about 5% in the top ten. Sequencing was performed on CD4+ T cells from PBMCs. Source of these receptors: a woman in her 30s in good health. CDR3s include the opening cysteine and the closing phenylalanine or tryptophan. Each record gives: clone size, D gene, J gene, CDR3 length, V gene, CDR3 DNA, CDR3 protein. The D gene is left open where the match is weak. Expanded clones are given a class, and other clones once, few, many or no size at all.

size: .
D: .
J: TRBJ2-4
length: 15
V: TRBV19
DNA: TGTGCCAGTAGTCCCAGGGGCGGATCCAAAAACATTCAGTACTTC
CDR3: CASSPRGGSKNIQYF

size: .
D: .
J: TRBJ2-3
length: 13
V: TRBV14
DNA: TGTGCCAGCAGCCAATCAGGAGGTCATACGCAGTATTTT
CDR3: CASSQSGGHTQYF

size: .
D: TRBD1
J: TRBJ2-7
length: 15
V: TRBV15
DNA: TGTGCCACCAGCAGAGATCTATCGACAGGGGGCGAGCAGTACTTC
CDR3: CATSRDLSTGGEQYF

size: .
D: TRBD2
J: TRBJ2-5
length: 16
V: TRBV5-4
DNA: TGTGCCAGCAGCTTTGGGGGCGGGAGGTACCAAGAGACCCAGTACTTC
CDR3: CASSFGGGRYQETQYF

size: .
D: .
J: TRBJ1-5
length: 12
V: TRBV28
DNA: TGTGCCAGCACCCCGGGAGGGTCGCCCCAGCATTTT
CDR3: CASTPGGSPQHF

size: few
D: TRBD1
J: TRBJ1-2
length: 16
V: TRBV28
DNA: TGTGCCAGCAGTTTAGGGGGAGGACAGGGGAGGCATGGCTACACCTTC
CDR3: CASSLGGGQGRHGYTF

size: .
D: .
J: TRBJ2-5
length: 12
V: TRBV6-6
DNA: TGTGCCAGCAGTTACGAGGGTTTCCGTCAATACTTC
CDR3: CASSYEGFRQYF

size: .
D: .
J: TRBJ1-5
length: 12
V: TRBV28
DNA: TGTGCCAGCACCCAGGGCCATGAGCCCCAGCATTTT
CDR3: CASTQGHEPQHF

size: .
D: .
J: TRBJ2-7
length: 16
V: TRBV7-2
DNA: TGTGCCAGCAGCTTAGTTGGCGGACAGAGCTCCTACGAGCAGTACTTC
CDR3: CASSLVGGQSSYEQYF

size: .
D: TRBD2
J: TRBJ2-5
length: 16
V: TRBV9
DNA: TGTGCCAGCAGCGTAGCGAGCGGGGGGTACCAAGAGACCCAGTACTTC
CDR3: CASSVASGGYQETQYF

size: .
D: .
J: TRBJ2-7
length: 13
V: TRBV19
DNA: TGTGCCAGTAGTATTCAGGGATCCAACGAGCAGTACTTC
CDR3: CASSIQGSNEQYF

size: .
D: TRBD1
J: TRBJ1-1
length: 13
V: TRBV5-1
DNA: TGCGCCAGCTCTGGACAGGTACAAACTGAAGCTTTCTTT
CDR3: CASSGQVQTEAFF

size: .
D: .
J: TRBJ2-7
length: 11
V: TRBV7-9
DNA: TGTGCCAGCACCCCAGGCTACGAGCAGTACTTC
CDR3: CASTPGYEQYF

size: .
D: TRBD1
J: TRBJ1-1
length: 13
V: TRBV10-3
DNA: TGTGCCATCAAAGGACAGGGGAACACTGAAGCTTTCTTT
CDR3: CAIKGQGNTEAFF

size: .
D: TRBD1
J: TRBJ1-1
length: 14
V: TRBV28
DNA: TGTGCCAGCAGTTTCCCCGACAGGGGGCAGAAGGCTTTCTTT
CDR3: CASSFPDRGQKAFF

size: .
D: .
J: TRBJ1-6
length: 15
V: TRBV4-3
DNA: TGCGCCAGCAGCCACCTACAGGGAAATAATTCACCCCTCCACTTT
CDR3: CASSHLQGNNSPLHF

size: .
D: .
J: TRBJ2-1
length: 14
V: TRBV7-8
DNA: TGTGCCAGCAGCCCACGGGCCGCAGGGGATGAGCAGTTCTTC
CDR3: CASSPRAAGDEQFF

size: once
D: TRBD2
J: TRBJ2-3
length: 18
V: TRBV7-8
DNA: TGTGCCAGCAGCTTAAGGCTAGCGGGGGTTGGGGGCACAGATACGCAGTATTTT
CDR3: CASSLRLAGVGGTDTQYF

size: .
D: TRBD1
J: TRBJ2-7
length: 16
V: TRBV28
DNA: TGTGCCAGCAGTTTCCCGGGGACAGGGGTCGGAGGCGAGCAGTACTTC
CDR3: CASSFPGTGVGGEQYF

size: .
D: TRBD1
J: TRBJ2-6
length: 18
V: TRBV7-2
DNA: TGTGCCAGCAGCCGGAAGGGACAGGGCTTTTCTGGGGCCAACGTCCTGACTTTC
CDR3: CASSRKGQGFSGANVLTF

size: .
D: .
J: TRBJ1-5
length: 16
V: TRBV19
DNA: TGTGCCAGTAGTATGAGGGTTTCTGGGGAGAATCAGCCCCAGCATTTT
CDR3: CASSMRVSGENQPQHF

size: .
D: .
J: TRBJ1-4
length: 16
V: TRBV15
DNA: TGTGCCACCAGCAGAGATCTTGGAGCAACTAATGAAAAACTGTTTTTT
CDR3: CATSRDLGATNEKLFF

size: once
D: TRBD1
J: TRBJ2-7
length: 15
V: TRBV28
DNA: TGTGCCAGCAGTTTGGGGGGACAGGGGAGTGACGAGCAGTACTTC
CDR3: CASSLGGQGSDEQYF

size: .
D: .
J: TRBJ1-2
length: 15
V: TRBV6-5
DNA: TGTGCCAGCAGTTCGCCGTCCTTGGGAGAGAGTGGCTACACCTTC
CDR3: CASSSPSLGESGYTF

size: .
D: .
J: TRBJ2-1
length: 18
V: TRBV4-1
DNA: TGCGCCAGCAGCCAAGTAGATCTCGGGCGCAGCTCCTACAATGAGCAGTTCTTC
CDR3: CASSQVDLGRSSYNEQFF

size: .
D: TRBD1
J: TRBJ1-1
length: 13
V: TRBV7-2
DNA: TGTGCCAGCAGCCCTAGTGCAGGGGGTAAAGCTTTCTTT
CDR3: CASSPSAGGKAFF

size: .
D: TRBD2
J: TRBJ2-7
length: 13
V: TRBV5-1
DNA: TGCGCCAGCAGCGAGACTAGCGGAAACGAGCAGTACTTC
CDR3: CASSETSGNEQYF

size: .
D: .
J: TRBJ2-6
length: 15
V: TRBV27
DNA: TGTGCCAGCAGTTTTGGGGGGACTGGGGCCAACGTCCTGACTTTC
CDR3: CASSFGGTGANVLTF

size: .
D: .
J: TRBJ1-5
length: 15
V: TRBV5-4
DNA: TGTGCCAGCAGCTCCGGCGGGGGTCGGGATCAGCCCCAGCATTTT
CDR3: CASSSGGGRDQPQHF

size: .
D: .
J: TRBJ2-7
length: 13
V: TRBV7-2
DNA: TGTGCCAGCAGCCGCACGACAGACTACGAGCAGTACTTC
CDR3: CASSRTTDYEQYF

size: once
D: .
J: TRBJ2-3
length: 12
V: TRBV7-2
DNA: TGTGCCAGCAGCTTATTGATGGATACGCAGTATTTT
CDR3: CASSLLMDTQYF

size: .
D: .
J: TRBJ2-3
length: 13
V: TRBV11-2
DNA: TGTGCCGTTAGCGGTGCTAGCACAGATACGCAGTATTTT
CDR3: CAVSGASTDTQYF

size: .
D: .
J: TRBJ1-2
length: 15
V: TRBV19
DNA: TGTGCCAGTAGTATAGGCCATAAAACCAACTATGGCTACACCTTC
CDR3: CASSIGHKTNYGYTF

size: .
D: .
J: TRBJ1-1
length: 12
V: TRBV28
DNA: TGTGCCAGCAGTTTGCCTCTGTCTGAAGCTTTCTTT
CDR3: CASSLPLSEAFF

size: .
D: .
J: TRBJ1-4
length: 14
V: TRBV6-5
DNA: TGTGCCAGCAGCCGGGGGGGGAATAATGAAAAACTGTTTTTT
CDR3: CASSRGGNNEKLFF

size: .
D: .
J: TRBJ1-4
length: 15
V: TRBV5-1
DNA: TGCGCCAGCAGCCCAGGGACGGGCCTTAATGAAAAACTGTTTTTT
CDR3: CASSPGTGLNEKLFF

size: once
D: .
J: TRBJ2-2
length: 14
V: TRBV30
DNA: TGTGCCTGGAGACTCTGGGGGCCCACCGGGGAGCTGTTTTTT
CDR3: CAWRLWGPTGELFF

size: .
D: .
J: TRBJ1-1
length: 12
V: TRBV29-1
DNA: TGCAGCGTGAGACAGCAGCGTCCACAAGCTTTCTTT
CDR3: CSVRQQRPQAFF

size: .
D: TRBD2
J: TRBJ2-7
length: 15
V: TRBV29-1
DNA: TGCAGCGTTCCTGGGGGACTAGCGGGGGACCACGAGCAGTACTTC
CDR3: CSVPGGLAGDHEQYF

size: .
D: TRBD1
J: TRBJ1-1
length: 19
V: TRBV5-1
DNA: TGCGCCAGCACTGACCACCGGGACAGCGACGGTAGGATGAACACTGAAGCTTTCTTT
CDR3: CASTDHRDSDGRMNTEAFF

size: once
D: TRBD1
J: TRBJ1-1
length: 14
V: TRBV2
DNA: TGTGCCAGCAGGAGGAGGGACAGGAACACTGAAGCTTTCTTT
CDR3: CASRRRDRNTEAFF

size: .
D: .
J: TRBJ2-3
length: 14
V: TRBV5-1
DNA: TGCGCCAGCATCAACGACAGAGGGTCAGATACGCAGTATTTT
CDR3: CASINDRGSDTQYF

size: .
D: .
J: TRBJ2-7
length: 11
V: TRBV6-6
DNA: TGTGCCAGCAGTTACGAGTACGAGCAGTACTTC
CDR3: CASSYEYEQYF

size: .
D: .
J: TRBJ1-6
length: 15
V: TRBV19
DNA: TGTGCCAGTAGTATAAACAGGGAGCAGTATTCACCCCTCCACTTT
CDR3: CASSINREQYSPLHF

size: .
D: .
J: TRBJ2-5
length: 11
V: TRBV2
DNA: TGTGCCAGCAGCCAAGGAGAGACCCAGTACTTC
CDR3: CASSQGETQYF

size: .
D: .
J: TRBJ1-6
length: 15
V: TRBV27
DNA: TGTGCCAGCAGTTTATCCAGGGTAATGAATTCACCCCTCCACTTT
CDR3: CASSLSRVMNSPLHF

size: .
D: .
J: TRBJ1-2
length: 14
V: TRBV5-4
DNA: TGTGCCAGCAGCTTGGAGGTCGTCGGGGATGGCTACACCTTC
CDR3: CASSLEVVGDGYTF

size: once
D: .
J: TRBJ2-2
length: 16
V: TRBV7-7
DNA: TGTGCTAGCCAACGCGGGGCTAGCCCGAACACCGGGGAGCTGTTTTTT
CDR3: CASQRGASPNTGELFF

size: .
D: .
J: TRBJ1-1
length: 13
V: TRBV7-3
DNA: TGTGCCAGCAGCTTACAGGTGAACACTGAAGCTTTCTTT
CDR3: CASSLQVNTEAFF

size: .
D: .
J: TRBJ2-1
length: 15
V: TRBV30
DNA: TGTGCCTGGAGTCCCAACAGGGGGGGCGGCAATGAGCAGTTCTTC
CDR3: CAWSPNRGGGNEQFF

size: .
D: .
J: TRBJ1-1
length: 14
V: TRBV5-1
DNA: TGCGCCAGCAGCTTGGACAGGGCGGCTTCTGAAGCTTTCTTT
CDR3: CASSLDRAASEAFF

size: .
D: TRBD2
J: TRBJ2-7
length: 19
V: TRBV11-3
DNA: TGTGCCAGCAGCTTAGTGCTCAGCGGGGGGCTCGCAGAAAACTACGAGCAGTACTTC
CDR3: CASSLVLSGGLAENYEQYF

size: .
D: .
J: TRBJ1-5
length: 14
V: TRBV7-2
DNA: TGTGCCAGCAGCTCAAAAGGGGAGTATCAGCCCCAGCATTTT
CDR3: CASSSKGEYQPQHF

size: .
D: .
J: TRBJ2-3
length: 13
V: TRBV7-2
DNA: TGTGCCAGCAGCCCCAATCAAGTAGATACGCAGTATTTT
CDR3: CASSPNQVDTQYF

size: few
D: .
J: TRBJ2-1
length: 14
V: TRBV11-3
DNA: TGTGCCAGCAGCTTCGACAGAATTTACAATGAGCAGTTCTTC
CDR3: CASSFDRIYNEQFF

size: once
D: .
J: TRBJ2-1
length: 12
V: TRBV6-5
DNA: TGTGCCAGCAGCCCCTACCGGGATGAGCAGTTCTTC
CDR3: CASSPYRDEQFF

size: .
D: TRBD2
J: TRBJ2-7
length: 15
V: TRBV28
DNA: TGTGCCAGCAGTGGCAGCGGGGGAGGCTCCTACGAGCAGTACTTC
CDR3: CASSGSGGGSYEQYF

size: .
D: TRBD2
J: TRBJ2-3
length: 17
V: TRBV7-2
DNA: TGTGCCAGCAGCTTACGGCTAGCGGGGCCCGGCACAGATACGCAGTATTTT
CDR3: CASSLRLAGPGTDTQYF

size: .
D: TRBD1
J: TRBJ1-6
length: 17
V: TRBV7-3
DNA: TGTGCCAGCAGCTTAAGAGGGCCGGGACAGGGGAATTCACCCCTCCACTTT
CDR3: CASSLRGPGQGNSPLHF